Following are 22 T cell receptor beta chains from one sample sequenced in a study of blood T cell repertoires in COVID-19. Generated by immunoSEQ multiplex PCR, the TCRdb table keeps only in-frame clones and is missing some. The sample has 150,000 to 200,000 clones; approximately 84% are singletons. Specimen: peripheral blood. These receptors were taken from a woman between 50 and 59 years old with COVID-19, enrolled during active disease.

V and J are TRBV5-4 and TRBJ2-7; 8 bases match TRBD2. Germline CDR1 and CDR2: SGHNT and YYREEE (reference sequence). The CDR3 is made up of 15 amino acids. V trimming: 0 bases; J trimming: 2 bases; junction bases outside the gene matches: 4. The CDR3 coding sequence is TGTGCCAGCAGCTTGGGAGCGGGGGAGACCTACGAGCAGTACTTC. Its protein is CASSLGAGETYEQYF.

This clone was observed once. The V and J genes are TRBV7-8 and TRBJ2-5; 10 nucleotides align to TRBD1. There are 14 residues in the CDR3. From germline, CDR1 is SGHVS and CDR2 FQNEAQ. Losses at the gene ends were 7 bases for V and 4 bases for J; bases not matched to a gene: 6. DNA for the CDR3: TGTGCCAGCACCCAGGACAGGGGGGCAGAGACCCAGTACTTC. Protein sequence: CASTQDRGAETQYF.

The rearrangement uses TRBV12-3 or TRBV12-4 and TRBJ2-7; no clear D. This CDR3 is 11 amino acids long. V lost 7 bases, J lost 6 bases, and 10 bases lay in between. The CDR3 DNA reads TGTGCCAGCACCTCTTCTGTCGAGCAGTACTTC. Translated, it gives CASTSSVEQYF.

The chain uses TRBV6-2 or TRBV6-3 and TRBJ2-1; D gene uncertain. V lost 5 bases and J 4 bases, leaving 3 bases between the germline ends. CDR1 and CDR2 from the germline V gene are MNHEY and SVGEGT. The length of the CDR3 is 11 residues. The CDR3 spells CASSQYNEQFF. Here the CDR3 DNA reads TGTGCCAGCAGTCAATACAATGAGCAGTTCTTC.

This clone was detected only once. The chain combines TRBV30 with TRBJ1-1; TRBD1 agrees at 9 bases. The CDR3 sequence is 21 residues long. The germline V gene encodes CDR1 GTSNPN and CDR2 SVGIG (reference sequence). Germline trimming cut 1 base from V and 3 bases from J; bases unmatched to any gene: 24. CDR3 region: CAWSGLGTGPISGYKYTEAFF. In nucleotides, the CDR3 is TGTGCCTGGAGTGGACTTGGGACAGGGCCTATTTCGGGGTACAAGTACACTGAAGCTTTCTTT.

The chain combines TRBV6-4 with TRBJ1-1; no clear D. CDR1 and CDR2 from the germline V gene are MRHNA and SNTAGT. The CDR3 has 12 amino acids. Trimming shortened V by 3 bases and J by 1 base, and 3 bases separated the two germline ends. The CDR3 sequence is CASSERNTEAFF. The CDR3 DNA is TGTGCCAGCAGTGAGAGGAACACTGAAGCTTTCTTT.

V usage is TRBV5-8 and J usage is TRBJ1-5; the match to TRBD1 covers 9 bases. The CDR3 covers 14 residues. The germline CDR1 and CDR2 sequences are SGHTS and YDEGEE. Trimming took 3 bases from V and 7 from J; bases not matched to a gene: 5. The CDR3 bases are TGTGCCAGCAGCTCGGGACAGGGACGACAGCCCCAGCATTTT. Its protein product is CASSSGQGRQPQHF.

J is TRBJ2-3 and V is TRBV4-3; D is possibly TRBD2 (7 bases). Germline CDR1 and CDR2: LGHNA and YSLEER. V lost 0 bases to trimming and J lost 1 base, with 14 bases between them. The CDR3 is made up of 17 amino acids. The CDR3: CASSQDPTGGRTDTQYF. As DNA, the CDR3 is TGCGCCAGCAGCCAAGATCCTACGGGGGGCCGCACAGATACGCAGTATTTT.

The genes are TRBV2 and TRBJ2-1; D uncertain. This CDR3 region has 15 residues. Germline values: CDR1 SNHLY, CDR2 FYNNEI. The germline V and J ends were trimmed by 7 bases and 0 bases, with 13 bases remaining between them. CDR3 in amino acids: CASIDGSTSYNEQFF. Here the CDR3 DNA reads TGTGCCAGCATTGACGGGTCAACCTCCTACAATGAGCAGTTCTTC.

The chain employs TRBV30 and TRBJ2-7; D may be TRBD1 (5 bases). In germline, CDR1 is GTSNPN, CDR2 SVGIG (reference sequence). The V gene lost 1 base and the J gene lost 2 bases, with 12 bases spanning the gap. This CDR3 is built from 14 residues. The CDR3 loop reads CAWSAPTETYEQYF. The CDR3 DNA sequence: TGTGCCTGGAGTGCTCCGACAGAGACCTACGAGCAGTACTTC.

This sequence joins TRBV18 and TRBJ1-1; a weak D match, TRBD1 (6 bases). The CDR3 runs to 14 residues. Germline lookup yields CDR1 KGHSH and CDR2 LQKENI. V was cut by 9 bases and J by 1 base, with 15 bases left in between. CDR3: CASKAGATNTEAFF. CDR3 coding DNA: TGTGCCAGTAAAGCAGGGGCCACGAACACTGAAGCTTTCTTT.

A few counts support this clone. The chain joins TRBV7-9 to TRBJ1-3; D is ambiguous. V was cut by 1 base and J by 0 bases, with 13 bases left in between. The CDR3 runs 17 residues. The germline V gene encodes CDR1 SEHNR and CDR2 FQNEAQ (reference sequence). The CDR3 protein is CASSLGGGPVSGNTIYF. In DNA form, the CDR3 reads TGTGCCAGCAGCTTAGGCGGCGGTCCAGTCTCTGGAAACACCATATATTTT.

In this sample, this clone turned up a few times. The chain carries TRBV30 and TRBJ2-7, with 8 nucleotides matching TRBD1. The CDR3 has 12 residues. CDR1 is GTSNPN and CDR2 is SVGIG in the germline V gene (reference sequence). J was trimmed by 6 bases and V by 1 base; bases with no gene match: 2. The CDR3 spells CAWSGTGTEQYF. The CDR3 DNA reads as TGTGCCTGGAGTGGGACAGGGACCGAGCAGTACTTC.

The CDR3 protein is CASAPQGTNYGYTF. As DNA, the CDR3 is TGTGCCAGCGCCCCCCAGGGGACTAACTATGGCTACACCTTC. The V call is TRBV25-1, the J call TRBJ1-2, with D possibly TRBD1 on 6 matching bases. V was shortened by 8 bases and J by 0 bases, with 13 bases between the two germline ends. CDR3 length: 14 residues. The germline CDR1 and CDR2 sequences are MGHDK and SYGVNS.

The rearrangement links TRBV6-6 to TRBJ1-6, with D perhaps matching TRBD1 (5 bases). The germline gives CDR1 MNHNY, CDR2 SVGAGI (reference sequence). With 7 bases removed from V and 10 bases from J, the gap between germline ends came to 14 bases. This CDR3 is 13 amino acids long. The CDR3 region has the DNA TGTGCCAGCAACGTAGGGGATAGGTCACCCCTCCACTTT. Translating it yields CASNVGDRSPLHF.

The chain uses TRBV4-1 and TRBJ2-2, with a possible D match to TRBD1 (6 bases). Trimming took off 4 bases at V and 3 bases at J, with 21 bases between the two ends. CDR1 and CDR2 (germline): MGHRA, YSYEKL. The CDR3 contains 18 residues. The CDR3 reads CASSPEKKQGRDTGELFF. DNA for the CDR3: TGCGCCAGCAGCCCGGAAAAAAAACAGGGTCGGGACACCGGGGAGCTGTTTTTT.

V gene TRBV7-2 combines with J gene TRBJ2-7, with 8 bases that match TRBD2. V dropped 1 base and J dropped 4; count of bases not matched to a gene: 6. Germline V gene data show CDR1 as SGHTA and CDR2 as FQGNSA. The CDR3 extends over 15 amino acids. The CDR3 nucleotides read TGTGCCAGCAGCTTAGTTAACGGGGGGGTATACGAGCAGTACTTC. It codes for CASSLVNGGVYEQYF. Supplemented by reference TRBV7-2 and TRBJ2-7, the full variable domain reads GAGVSQSPSNKVTEKGKDVELRCDPISGHTALYWYRQSLGQGLEFLIYFQGNSAPDKSGLPSDRFSAERTGGSVSTLTIQRTQQEDSAVYLCASSLVNGGVYEQYFGPGTRLTVT.

For the CDR3, the DNA is TGTGCCAGCAGCTCTAGCGGGGGTTCCTACAATGAGCAGTTCTTC. Translating it yields CASSSSGGSYNEQFF. The V call is TRBV5-6, the J call TRBJ2-1; 10 bases align to TRBD2. After removal of 3 bases from V and 1 base from J, the junction contained 1 base not matched to a gene. The CDR3 has 15 residues. Germline loops: CDR1 SGHDT, CDR2 YYEEEE. The complete variable domain, with remaining parts taken from reference TRBV5-6 and TRBJ2-1, reads DAGVTQSPTHLIKTRGQQVTLRCSPKSGHDTVSWYQQALGQGPQFIFQYYEEEERQRGNFPDRFSGHQFPNYSSELNVNALLLGDSALYLCASSSSGGSYNEQFFGPGTRLTVL.

This chain uses TRBV30 with TRBJ1-5, with a possible D match to TRBD1 (6 bases). Trimming pared 1 base from V and 7 bases from J, leaving 11 bases between. This CDR3 is 13 amino acids long. Germline CDR1 reads GTSNPN; CDR2 reads SVGIG (reference sequence). DNA for the CDR3: TGTGCCTGGAGTGGCCCCCAGGGGCAGCCCCAGCATTTT. Protein product: CAWSGPQGQPQHF. Full variable domain (remainder filled in from reference TRBV30 and TRBJ1-5): SQTIHQWPATLVQPVGSPLSLECTVEGTSNPNLYWYRQAAGRGLQLLFYSVGIGQISSEVPQNLSASRPQDRQFILSSKKLLLSDSGFYLCAWSGPQGQPQHFGDGTRLSIL.

CDR3 protein: CASRGRGADHSGNTIYF. The CDR3 DNA sequence: TGTGCCAGTAGAGGCAGGGGGGCGGACCACTCTGGAAACACCATATATTTT. The chain employs TRBV19 and TRBJ1-3; the match to TRBD1 covers 7 bases. With 6 bases clipped from V and 0 bases from J, the junction kept 11 bases outside the gene matches. CDR3 length equals 17 residues. Per germline, CDR1 LNHDA and CDR2 SQIVND (reference sequence).

The chain combines TRBV5-4 with TRBJ2-2; D may be TRBD1 (7 bases). Deletions cut 6 bases from V and 5 bases from J, with 17 bases between. Germline CDR1 is SGHNT and CDR2 is YYREEE (reference sequence). CDR3 length: 15 amino acids. This CDR3 is CASNRGTAQTGELFF. In DNA form, the CDR3 reads TGTGCCAGCAACCGGGGGACAGCCCAGACCGGGGAGCTGTTTTTT.

The rearrangement joins TRBV6-5 to TRBJ1-5; D remains unclear. The germline CDR1 and CDR2 sequences are MNHEY and SVGAGI. Deletions cut 6 bases from V and 16 bases from J, with 16 bases between. CDR3 size: 11 residues. CDR3 amino acids: CASRGGRWKHF. CDR3 DNA: TGTGCCAGCAGGGGAGGACGGTGGAAACATTTT.